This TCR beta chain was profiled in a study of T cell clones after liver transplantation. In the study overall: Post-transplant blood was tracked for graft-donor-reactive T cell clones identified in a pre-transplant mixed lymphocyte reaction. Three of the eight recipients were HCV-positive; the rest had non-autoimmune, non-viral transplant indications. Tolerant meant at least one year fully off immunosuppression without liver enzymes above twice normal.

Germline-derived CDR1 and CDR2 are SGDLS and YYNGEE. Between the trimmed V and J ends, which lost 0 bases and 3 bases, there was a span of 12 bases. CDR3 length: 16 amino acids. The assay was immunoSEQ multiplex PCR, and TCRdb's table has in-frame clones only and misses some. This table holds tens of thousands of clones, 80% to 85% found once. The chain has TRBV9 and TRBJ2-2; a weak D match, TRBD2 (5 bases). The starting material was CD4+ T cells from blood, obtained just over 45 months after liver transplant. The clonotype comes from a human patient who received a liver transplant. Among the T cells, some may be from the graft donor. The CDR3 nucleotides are TGTGCCAGCAGCGTAGATCTAGGAGGTTACACCGGGGAGCTGTTTTTT. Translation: CASSVDLGGYTGELFF.